Below are 8 T cell receptor beta chains sequenced from a single sample in a study of STAT3 mutations in large granular lymphocyte leukemia. Study results and caveats: Every T-cell large granular lymphocyte leukemia patient had at least one immunodominant TCR beta clonotype.

Their target antigens are unknown. Sequenced by immunoSEQ multiplex PCR; TCRdb stores in-frame clones only, minus some. The table lists 5,500 to 6,500 clones, over 70% of them singletons, with 75% to 90% in the top ten. Sequenced sample: peripheral blood mononuclear cells. The receptors originated from a man in his forties or fifties with T-cell large granular lymphocyte leukemia. Some clones in this sample may be carry-over from other donors' samples.

This chain connects TRBV5-4 to TRBJ1-5; D unclear. The V gene's germline CDR1 is SGHNT and CDR2 YYREEE (reference sequence). The V gene lost 5 bases and the J gene lost 2 bases, with 14 bases spanning the gap. The CDR3 runs 15 residues. CDR3 in DNA: TGTGCCAGCAGTCTCCTCCCGGATGGCAATCAGCCCCAGCATTTT. Translation gives CASSLLPDGNQPQHF.

This chain joins TRBV7-3 and TRBJ2-1; perhaps TRBD1 as D (6 bases). Germline loops: CDR1 SGHTA, CDR2 FQGTGA. V lost 5 bases, J lost 3 bases, and 11 bases lay in between. The CDR3 runs to 14 residues. Here the CDR3 reads CASSIDRNYNEQFF. DNA of the CDR3: TGTGCCAGCAGCATCGACAGGAACTACAATGAGCAGTTCTTC.

The CDR3: CASGAGASTDTQYF. CDR3 DNA sequence: TGTGCCAGCGGGGCGGGGGCAAGCACAGATACGCAGTATTTT. The gene calls are TRBV6-1 and TRBJ2-3; maybe TRBD2 (7 bases). Germline CDR1 MNHNS, CDR2 SASEGT. The CDR3 has 14 amino acids. V was shortened by 8 bases and J by 0 bases, with 12 bases between the two germline ends.

V gene TRBV19 combines with J gene TRBJ1-2; the D gene is possibly TRBD1 (5 bases). The CDR3 covers 14 residues. Trimming pared 2 bases from V and 1 base from J, leaving 8 bases between. Germline V gene data show CDR1 as LNHDA and CDR2 as SQIVND (reference sequence). The CDR3: CASSIRGSNYGYTF. The CDR3 nucleotides are TGTGCCAGTAGTATACGGGGCAGTAACTATGGCTACACCTTC.

J is TRBJ2-1 and V is TRBV9, with D perhaps matching TRBD1 or TRBD2 (5 bases each). The CDR3 runs 11 residues. Germline CDR1 is SGDLS and CDR2 is YYNGEE. V was shortened by 4 bases and J by 15 bases, with 14 bases between the two germline ends. DNA of the CDR3: TGTGCCAGCAGCACCGGGACCCTTAGGTTCTTC. It encodes CASSTGTLRFF.

The chain joins TRBV28 to TRBJ1-2; D uncertain. This CDR3 has 13 residues. V was pared by 5 bases and J by 3 bases, with 10 bases between. The germline V gene encodes CDR1 MDHEN and CDR2 SYDVKM. The CDR3 region has the DNA TGTGCCAGCAGTCCCCCATGGCACTATGGCTACACCTTC. Its translation is CASSPPWHYGYTF.

The chain employs TRBV30 and TRBJ1-1; 8 positions agree with TRBD1. V dropped 1 base and J dropped 5; count of bases not matched to a gene: 6. The CDR3 runs 14 residues. CDR1 and CDR2 (germline): GTSNPN, SVGIG (reference sequence). This chain's CDR3 is CAWSANRGWTEAFF. In nucleotides, the CDR3 is TGTGCCTGGAGTGCTAACAGGGGGTGGACTGAAGCTTTCTTT. The complete variable domain, with remaining parts taken from reference TRBV30 and TRBJ1-1, reads SQTIHQWPATLVQPVGSPLSLECTVEGTSNPNLYWYRQAAGRGLQLLFYSVGIGQISSEVPQNLSASRPQDRQFILSSKKLLLSDSGFYLCAWSANRGWTEAFFGQGTRLTVV.

This sequence joins TRBV7-2 and TRBJ1-2, with D hard to call. The CDR3 contains 14 residues. Trimming pared 5 bases from V and 2 bases from J, leaving 12 bases between. The V gene's germline CDR1 is SGHTA and CDR2 FQGNSA. Here the CDR3 reads CASSTLTANYGYTF. The DNA of the CDR3 is TGTGCCAGCAGCACCCTTACAGCAAACTATGGCTACACCTTC. The full variable domain, completed using reference TRBV7-2 and TRBJ1-2, is GAGVSQSPSNKVTEKGKDVELRCDPISGHTALYWYRQSLGQGLEFLIYFQGNSAPDKSGLPSDRFSAERTGGSVSTLTIQRTQQEDSAVYLCASSTLTANYGYTFGSGTRLTVV.